Listed here is a single T cell receptor (beta chain). This sample is part of a study of cytomegalovirus exposure and HLA in healthy donors. Use of 60 Vbeta and 13 Jbeta primers characterized the PCR. Profiled with immunoSEQ multiplex PCR; TCRdb holds only in-frame clones, not every one. The sample yields around 100,000 clones, 80% to 90% seen once. The CDR3 covers 14 residues. The V gene lost 4 bases and the J gene lost 6 bases, with 18 bases spanning the gap. CDR1 and CDR2 from the germline V gene are GTSNPN and SVGIG (reference sequence). The receptor comes from a man younger than 45 in good health and CMV-seropositive. The chain recombines TRBV30 with TRBJ1-1; no clear D. Material: PBMCs. The CDR3 sequence is CAWNMEGVVPEAFF. The CDR3 DNA follows: TGTGCCTGGAATATGGAGGGTGTCGTTCCTGAAGCTTTCTTT.